The clone carrying this T cell receptor (beta chain) was found a few times. These data come from a study of blood T cells in healthy people across ages. Primers used in a second PCR of roughly 7 to 12 cycles were a sample-barcoded 5' primer and a J-beta primer mix. Individual samples furnished no less than 2.5 million CDR3-containing paired-end reads apiece. TCRdb reprocessed the 5' RACE reads via MiXCR and lists one record per CDR3 protein. The sample has hundreds of thousands of distinct CDR3 sequences, about half seen once; the top ten hold 30% to 35%. This CDR3 spans 14 amino acids. V lost 5 bases, J lost 3 bases, and 6 bases stayed unmatched.

The chain carries TRBV12-3 or TRBV12-4 and TRBJ2-7; 8 bases map to TRBD2. The origin of this receptor is a woman aged 55-75 years in good health. The source material was blood. The CDR3 sequence is CASSPSGGIYEQYF. The CDR3 bases are TGTGCCAGCAGTCCCAGCGGGGGAATCTACGAGCAGTACTTC.